One and the same sample provided the 11 T cell receptor beta chains below, sequenced in a study of regulatory T cells in long-lasting Graves disease. The authors built TCR beta libraries using iRepertoire HTBI primers and Arm-PCR of CDR3 regions. TCRdb re-derived calls from the multiplex PCR reads in MiXCR, one entry per CDR3 protein. The table has around 400,000 distinct CDR3 sequences, less than 20% seen once. Time point denoted: newly diagnosed GD, antithyroid drugs for less than 3 months. Extracted RNA from PBMCs served as the source of the TCR library. This material consisted of peripheral blood mononuclear cells (PBMCs), taken at new diagnosis, from a patient treated with antithyroid drugs. The source is a female donor with Graves disease.

This clonotype occurred many times. The rearrangement joins TRBV28 to TRBJ2-7, with 7 bases lining up with TRBD1. CDR1 is MDHEN and CDR2 is SYDVKM in the germline V gene. J gave up 0 bases and V 4 bases, and 6 bases lay outside the gene matches. The CDR3 totals 15 residues. CDR3 DNA sequence: TGTGCCAGCAGTTCAAACAGGGGTGGCTCCTACGAGCAGTACTTC. Residues: CASSSNRGGSYEQYF.

This clonotype was recorded at least ten times. This sequence joins TRBV12-3 or TRBV12-4 and TRBJ1-1; D ambiguous. V was cut by 6 bases and J by 0 bases, with 5 bases left in between. This CDR3 is built from 12 residues. In DNA form, the CDR3 reads TGTGCCAGCAGAGAGATGAACACTGAAGCTTTCTTT. Protein product: CASREMNTEAFF.

This clonotype was seen at least ten times. CDR3 protein: CASSSPTGGAETQYF. The CDR3 region has the DNA TGTGCCAGCAGTTCCCCGACAGGGGGCGCGGAGACCCAGTACTTC. This rearrangement joins TRBV6-9 to TRBJ2-5, with 10 bases fitting TRBD1. Germline CDR1 MNHGY, CDR2 SVAAGI. The CDR3 extends over 15 amino acids. The J segment lost 5 bases and the V segment lost 4 bases, leaving 7 bases of the junction unmatched.

This clonotype was recorded many times. The chain links TRBV27 to TRBJ2-1; 9 nucleotides align to TRBD2. The trim removed 0 bases at V and 7 bases at J, leaving 4 bases unmatched. Germline lookup yields CDR1 MNHEY and CDR2 SMNVEV (reference sequence). The CDR3 spans 15 residues. The CDR3 coding sequence is TGTGCCAGCAGTTTATCGCGGGGGGGTCGGAATGAGCAGTTCTTC. The encoded protein is CASSLSRGGRNEQFF.

V is TRBV28 and J is TRBJ2-7, with 9 bases identical to TRBD2. The CDR3 totals 14 residues. V trimming: 8 bases; J trimming: 0 bases; junction bases outside the gene matches: 5. The germline V gene has CDR1 MDHEN and CDR2 SYDVKM. CDR3 coding DNA: TGTGCCAGCCAGATTAGCGGGAGCTCCTACGAGCAGTACTTC. Translating gives CASQISGSSYEQYF.

The chain carries TRBV6-5 and TRBJ1-2; TRBD1 agrees at 11 bases. The ends lost 2 bases at V and 3 bases at J; junction bases unmatched: 8. CDR1 and CDR2 from the germline V gene are MNHEY and SVGAGI. The CDR3 loop spans 17 amino acids. The CDR3 coding sequence is TGTGCCAGCAGTTACGACTGGGGACAGGGGGTCGACTATGGCTACACCTTC. Residues: CASSYDWGQGVDYGYTF.

This clonotype was seen only a few times. The chain is built from TRBV6-1 and TRBJ1-5; D is perhaps TRBD1 (5 bases). The germline V gene encodes CDR1 MNHNS and CDR2 SASEGT. The CDR3 contains 15 residues. V was trimmed by 5 bases and J by 0 bases, leaving 11 bases between them. Written as DNA, the CDR3 is TGTGCCAGCAGTAAGACAGTTTATAGCAATCAGCCCCAGCATTTT. This gives the protein CASSKTVYSNQPQHF.

The genes are TRBV6-2 or TRBV6-3 and TRBJ2-3; no reliable D call. V was cut by 2 bases and J by 2 bases, with 14 bases left in between. This CDR3 has 16 amino acids. Germline loops: CDR1 MNHEY, CDR2 SVGEGT. CDR3 sequence reads: CASSYPRRSYTDTQYF. CDR3 nucleotide sequence: TGTGCCAGCAGTTACCCCCGGCGGAGTTACACAGATACGCAGTATTTT.

The rearrangement uses TRBV12-5 and TRBJ1-1, with D uncertain. Per the germline V gene, CDR1 is LGHNT and CDR2 is FRNRAP. V lost 9 bases, J lost 3 bases, and 14 bases lay in between. The CDR3 is made up of 13 amino acids. The CDR3 here is CASPKTSYTEAFF. Here the CDR3 DNA reads TGTGCTAGCCCCAAGACATCTTACACTGAAGCTTTCTTT. Drawing the rest from reference TRBV12-5 and TRBJ1-1, the complete variable domain is DARVTQTPRHKVTEMGQEVTMRCQPILGHNTVFWYRQTMMQGLELLAYFRNRAPLDDSGMPKDRFSAEMPDATLATLKIQPSEPRDSAVYFCASPKTSYTEAFFGQGTRLTVV.

This clonotype was counted a single time. Since a much larger clone is just one base distant, this may be a read error. The V gene is TRBV28, the J gene TRBJ2-5, with 7 positions matching TRBD2. CDR3 length: 11 amino acids. CDR1 and CDR2 (germline): MDHEN, SYDVKM. CDR3 in DNA: TGTGCCAGCGAAGACGGGGGGACCCGGTACTTC. Its protein is CASEDGGTRYF.

This clonotype was seen repeatedly, ten times or more. The chain links TRBV4-3 to TRBJ1-2; 10 bases are a match to TRBD1. CDR1 LGHNA and CDR2 YSLEER come from the germline V gene. The CDR3 is 16 residues long. V shed 4 bases and J 4 bases; nucleotides not matched to a gene: 9. This CDR3 is CASSLGTGAAVYGYTF. The CDR3 nucleotides read TGCGCCAGCAGCCTTGGGACAGGGGCCGCGGTCTATGGCTACACCTTC.